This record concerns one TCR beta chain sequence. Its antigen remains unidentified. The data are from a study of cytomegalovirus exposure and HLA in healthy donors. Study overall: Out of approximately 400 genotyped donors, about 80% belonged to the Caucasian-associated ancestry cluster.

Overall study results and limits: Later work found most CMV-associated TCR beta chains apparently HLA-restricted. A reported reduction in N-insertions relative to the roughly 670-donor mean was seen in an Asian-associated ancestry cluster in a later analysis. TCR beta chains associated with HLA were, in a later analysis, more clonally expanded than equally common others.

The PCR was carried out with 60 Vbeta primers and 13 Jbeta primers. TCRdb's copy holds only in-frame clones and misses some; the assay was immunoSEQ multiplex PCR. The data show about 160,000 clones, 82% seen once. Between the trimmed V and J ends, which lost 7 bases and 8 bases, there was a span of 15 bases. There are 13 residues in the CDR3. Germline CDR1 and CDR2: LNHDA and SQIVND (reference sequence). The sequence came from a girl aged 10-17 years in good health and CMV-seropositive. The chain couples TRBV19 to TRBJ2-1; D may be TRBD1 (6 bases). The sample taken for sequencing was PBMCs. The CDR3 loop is CASMKGVRHEQFF. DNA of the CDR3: TGTGCCAGTATGAAGGGGGTTCGACATGAGCAGTTCTTC.